This TCR beta chain comes out of a study of beta chain features in type 1 diabetes. About the research overall: All samples together contributed 107,917,701 sorted cells for examination.

This clone has more than one count but fewer than ten. What it binds is not known. Isolated RNA was reverse transcribed in full, so expressed TCRB transcripts were sequenced. The data were produced by immunoSEQ multiplex PCR, yet TCRdb's version contains in-frame clones alone and is incomplete. The top ten clones hold approximately 0.54% of a sample with about 160,000 clones, almost 8% of them seen once. Study findings and constraints: Across all four CD4+ subsets, people with type 1 diabetes showed modestly shorter TCRB CDR3s.

The sequenced material came from central memory CD4+ T cells from blood. This sequence originates from a man aged 18 to 30 with type 1 diabetes.

CDR3 bases: TGCGCCAGCAGCCAAGAAGGTACAGGGCGGAATTCACCCCTCCACTTT. This sequence encodes CASSQEGTGRNSPLHF. The V call is TRBV4-3, the J call TRBJ1-6; tentative D call: TRBD1 (6 bases). The V end lost 0 bases, the J end lost 7 bases, and 13 bases lay between the germline ends. The CDR3 loop spans 16 amino acids. Germline V lookup: CDR1 LGHNA, CDR2 YSLEER.